These 27 T cell receptor beta chains originate from one sample sequenced in a study of read filtering for tumor transcriptome and immune sequencing. Molecular barcoded adaptors covering alpha/delta and beta/gamma chains were used on 400 to 450 ng RNA. MiXCR, applied by TCRdb to the reads, yields one record per CDR3 protein. The profile shows tens of thousands of distinct CDR3 sequences, roughly 20% of them singletons. The specimen sequenced was a population of CD138-negative cells sorted from bone marrow. The receptors were sampled from a donor at least 40 years old with multiple myeloma.

This clonotype showed up many times. This sequence joins TRBV5-1 and TRBJ2-1; 8 bases map to TRBD1. From germline, CDR1 is SGHRS and CDR2 YFSETQ. J lost 7 bases, V lost 0 bases, and 6 bases had no gene match. There are 15 residues in the CDR3. The CDR3 loop reads CASSLVQGARNEQFF. The CDR3 region has the DNA TGCGCCAGCAGCTTGGTTCAGGGGGCACGGAATGAGCAGTTCTTC. The full variable domain, with the rest looked up from reference TRBV5-1 and TRBJ2-1, is KAGVTQTPRYLIKTRGQQVTLSCSPISGHRSVSWYQQTPGQGLQFLFEYFSETQRNKGNFPGRFSGRQFSNSRSEMNVSTLELGDSALYLCASSLVQGARNEQFFGPGTRLTVL.

This clonotype showed up many times. This sequence joins TRBV28 and TRBJ2-7; 8 nucleotides match TRBD2. CDR1 is MDHEN, CDR2 SYDVKM, per germline. The ends lost 3 bases at V and 5 bases at J; junction bases unmatched: 12. The CDR3 is 16 residues long. CDR3 amino acids: CASSFPAGGGGHEQYF. DNA for the CDR3: TGTGCCAGCAGTTTCCCGGCGGGAGGTGGGGGGCACGAGCAGTACTTC.

Of note for this clonotype: Being one base from a much bigger clone, this may be a read error. The chain has TRBV7-9 and TRBJ2-3, with D uncertain. Trimming removed 1 base from V and 2 bases from J, with 10 bases in between. Looked up from germline, CDR1 is SEHNR and CDR2 is FQNEAQ (reference sequence). The CDR3 is 15 amino acids. Here the CDR3 reads CASSLVNGITDTQYF. The CDR3 nucleotides are TGTGCCAGCAGCTTAGTCAACGGAATCACAGATACGCAGTATTTT.

This clonotype was counted ten times or more. V and J are TRBV20-1 and TRBJ2-3, with D perhaps TRBD2 (6 bases). The germline V and J ends were trimmed by 1 base and 3 bases, with 11 bases remaining between them. Germline values: CDR1 DFQATT, CDR2 SNEGSKA (reference sequence). The CDR3 runs to 14 residues. CDR3 in amino acids: CSARARLVTDTQYF. The CDR3 DNA is TGCAGTGCTAGAGCGAGACTAGTGACAGATACGCAGTATTTT.

This clonotype was seen at least ten times. A much larger clone differs from this one at a single base, so this may be a read error. It is likely a read error, because the conserved phenylalanine at the end of the CDR3 is missing. The V and J genes are TRBV7-6 and TRBJ2-1; 11 bases map to TRBD2. The germline V gene encodes CDR1 SGHVS and CDR2 FNYEAQ. The CDR3 extends over 15 amino acids. V gave up 5 bases and J gave up 3 bases; unmatched junction bases: 3. The CDR3 is CASSPTSGNYNEQFL. CDR3 bases: TGTGCCAGCAGCCCGACTAGCGGGAACTACAATGAGCAGTTCCTC.

This chain links TRBV5-5 with TRBJ2-7; D possibly corresponds to TRBD1 (6 bases). V lost 4 bases and J 3 bases, leaving 17 bases between the germline ends. Germline CDR1 reads SGHKS; CDR2 reads YYEKEE (reference sequence). The CDR3 sequence is 15 residues long. The CDR3 coding sequence is TGTGCCAGCAGCGAGGGGGTAACAGATATCTACGAGCAGTACTTC. Its translation is CASSEGVTDIYEQYF. Complete variable domain (other parts from reference TRBV5-5 and TRBJ2-7): DAGVTQSPTHLIKTRGQQVTLRCSPISGHKSVSWYQQVLGQGPQFIFQYYEKEERGRGNFPDRFSARQFPNYSSELNVNALLLGDSALYLCASSEGVTDIYEQYFGPGTRLTVT.

This clonotype was recorded at least ten times. This sequence joins TRBV6-1 and TRBJ1-5; a weak D match, TRBD1 (5 bases). This CDR3 contains 13 residues. CDR1 MNHNS and CDR2 SASEGT come from the germline V gene. V was trimmed by 3 bases and J by 5 bases, leaving 8 bases between them. CDR3 in DNA: TGTGCCAGCAGTGACCCGGGGGATCAGCCCCAGCATTTT. Amino acids: CASSDPGDQPQHF.

On this clonotype: This may be a read error: a much more frequent sequence differs by one nucleotide. The CDR3 bases are TGTGCCAGCAGCCAAGATGGGCAGGATGAAAAACTGTCTTTT. Residues: CASSQDGQDEKLSF. The chain combines TRBV3-1 with TRBJ1-4, with D uncertain. The CDR3 spans 14 residues. Germline CDR1 is LGHDT and CDR2 is YNNKEL (reference sequence). Full variable domain (outside the CDR3, taken from reference TRBV3-1 and TRBJ1-4): DTAVSQTPKYLVTQMGNDKSIKCEQNLGHDTMYWYKQDSKKFLKIMFSYNNKELIINETVPNRFSPKSPDKAHLNLHINSLELGDSAVYFCASSQDGQDEKLSFGSGTQLSVL.

The table lists this clonotype with a few counts. This chain connects TRBV10-3 to TRBJ1-2; D gene unclear. Looked up from germline, CDR1 is ENHRY and CDR2 is SYGVKD. V shed 10 bases and J shed 4 bases, with 19 bases lying between them. The CDR3 contains 14 residues. CDR3 DNA sequence: TGTGCCACCCGGACGGACTCGTTGGTCTATGGCTACACCTTC. Its protein is CATRTDSLVYGYTF.

In the case of this clonotype: Since a much larger clone is just one base distant, this may be a read error. V usage is TRBV24-1 and J usage is TRBJ2-5, with D possibly TRBD1 on 6 matching bases. The V gene's germline CDR1 is KGHDR and CDR2 SFDVKD. The CDR3 contains 13 residues. The CDR3 here is CATNDGQLETQYF. The CDR3 bases are TGTGCCACCAATGATGGACAGTTAGAGACCCAGTACTTC.

This clonotype was recorded many times. The chain is built from TRBV5-4 and TRBJ2-5; D may be TRBD2 (6 bases). The V end lost 5 bases, the J end lost 3 bases, and 11 bases lay between the germline ends. Per the germline V gene, CDR1 is SGHNT and CDR2 is YYREEE (reference sequence). CDR3 length: 13 amino acids. CDR3 nucleotide sequence: TGTGCCAGCAGTTTTGGAGGGGAAGAGACCCAGTACTTC. Translation: CASSFGGEETQYF.

The genes are TRBV6-5 and TRBJ2-7; TRBD1 might be the D (5 bases). The CDR3 spans 13 residues. V was shortened by 11 bases and J by 6 bases, with 20 bases between the two germline ends. Germline V gene lookup returns CDR1 MNHEY and CDR2 SVGAGI. The CDR3, as DNA: TGTGCCGGCACTTACCCTGACAGCTCCGAGCAGTACTTC. Encoded protein: CAGTYPDSSEQYF.

This clonotype was picked up many times. CDR3 DNA: TGTGCCAGCAGTGAAGCGTTAGATGAGCAGTTCTTC. Protein: CASSEALDEQFF. J is TRBJ2-1 and V is TRBV6-1; D gene ambiguous. Deletions cut 0 bases from V and 8 bases from J, with 5 bases between. CDR1 and CDR2 (germline): MNHNS, SASEGT. This CDR3 is built from 12 residues.

This clonotype was seen repeatedly, ten times or more. This chain uses TRBV7-9 with TRBJ2-3, with D unclear. Germline V lookup: CDR1 SEHNR, CDR2 FQNEAQ (reference sequence). V was cut by 5 bases and J by 5 bases, with 5 bases left in between. CDR3 size: 11 residues. The CDR3 here is CASSNEDTQYF. The CDR3 nucleotides read TGTGCCAGCAGCAATGAAGATACGCAGTATTTT.

This clonotype showed up just a few times. This chain joins TRBV19 and TRBJ2-7; the match to TRBD2 covers 7 bases. Germline V gene sequence: CDR1 LNHDA, CDR2 SQIVND (reference sequence). This CDR3 is 13 amino acids long. J was trimmed by 6 bases and V by 4 bases; bases with no gene match: 6. For the CDR3, the DNA is TGTGCCAGTAGTAGCGGGAGAGGGTTCGAGCAGTACTTC. Translating it yields CASSSGRGFEQYF.

This clonotype was seen a few times. J is TRBJ1-4 and V is TRBV28; possible D gene TRBD1, 5 bases. CDR1 MDHEN and CDR2 SYDVKM come from the germline V gene. V lost 8 bases, J lost 8 bases, and 15 bases lay in between. This CDR3 is 13 amino acids long. CDR3 in DNA: TGTGCCAGCCACACTAGGGGAGTGGAAAAACTGTTTTTT. Translating gives CASHTRGVEKLFF.

In this sample, this clonotype is medium-sized. An end of the junction does not agree with germline; a read error may underlie this. The V call is TRBV5-1, the J call TRBJ2-1; no definite D call. Germline CDR1 and CDR2: SGHRS and YFSETQ. The CDR3 has 11 residues. This chain's CDR3 is CASSLVAEQFF. CDR3 coding DNA: TGTGCCAGCAGCTTAGTAGCTGAGCAGTTCTTC.

This clonotype has just a few counts. The chain carries TRBV6-2 or TRBV6-3 and TRBJ2-7; TRBD1 agrees at 10 bases. The CDR3 is 15 residues long. With V trimmed by 5 bases and J by 4 bases, 8 bases remained unmatched. The germline CDR1 and CDR2 sequences are MNHEY and SVGEGT. CDR3 residues: CASSTGTGDPYEQYF. CDR3 DNA: TGTGCCAGCAGTACCGGGACAGGGGACCCTTACGAGCAGTACTTC.

This clonotype showed up many times. The J gene is TRBJ2-1, the V gene TRBV2; D unclear. The V end lost 2 bases, the J end lost 12 bases, and 14 bases lay between the germline ends. This CDR3 is built from 13 residues. CDR1 is SNHLY and CDR2 is FYNNEI in the germline V gene. The CDR3 DNA follows: TGTGCCAGCAGTGAATTGCTGGGTCCCCCGCAGTTCTTC. It yields the protein CASSELLGPPQFF.

The sample holds many counts of this clonotype. This chain joins TRBV28 and TRBJ2-7; a possible D gene is TRBD1 (6 bases). V lost 6 bases and J lost 4, with 22 bases in between. The germline CDR1 and CDR2 sequences are MDHEN and SYDVKM. The CDR3 has 16 residues. CDR3 residues: CASRNTGHSPRYEQYF. CDR3 coding DNA: TGTGCCAGCAGGAATACGGGACACTCTCCGAGGTACGAGCAGTACTTC. The full variable domain, in which reference TRBV28 and TRBJ2-7 provide the parts outside the CDR3, is DVKVTQSSRYLVKRTGEKVFLECVQDMDHENMFWYRQDPGLGLRLIYFSYDVKMKEKGDIPEGYSVSREKKERFSLILESASTNQTSMYLCASRNTGHSPRYEQYFGPGTRLTVT.

This clonotype is judged medium-sized (0.01 to 0.1%). The gene calls are TRBV5-4 and TRBJ1-1; no clear D. There are 13 residues in the CDR3. The V end lost 5 bases, the J end lost 0 bases, and 8 bases lay between the germline ends. CDR1 and CDR2 (germline): SGHNT, YYREEE (reference sequence). The CDR3 nucleotides read TGTGCCAGCAGGACGGACGTGAACACTGAAGCTTTCTTT. Encoded protein: CASRTDVNTEAFF. The full variable domain, rest sourced from reference TRBV5-4 and TRBJ1-1, is ETGVTQSPTHLIKTRGQQVTLRCSSQSGHNTVSWYQQALGQGPQFIFQYYREEENGRGNFPPRFSGLQFPNYSSELNVNALELDDSALYLCASRTDVNTEAFFGQGTRLTVV.

This clonotype was seen repeatedly, ten times or more. The chain couples TRBV27 to TRBJ2-4; TRBD2 matches 8 bases. This CDR3 spans 18 amino acids. The junction had 10 bases not matched to a gene; V was cut back by 2 bases and J by 1 base. Germline CDR1 and CDR2: MNHEY and SMNVEV (reference sequence). The CDR3: CASSLIPSGGRAKNIQYF. In DNA form, the CDR3 reads TGTGCCAGCAGTTTAATCCCCAGCGGGGGCCGGGCCAAAAACATTCAGTACTTC.

In this sample, this clonotype turned up many times. The chain carries TRBV18 and TRBJ2-7; 7 bases align to TRBD2. Trimming removed 6 bases from V and 4 bases from J; junction bases left unmatched: 12. This CDR3 region has 15 residues. In germline, CDR1 is KGHSH, CDR2 LQKENI. The CDR3 DNA sequence: TGTGCCAGCTCTCCTGAGCGGGGTCGGGGTTACGAGCAGTACTTC. It is translated as CASSPERGRGYEQYF.

A note on this clonotype: The final CDR3 position lacks the conserved phenylalanine or tryptophan, pointing to a likely read error. The chain carries TRBV19 and TRBJ2-1; TRBD2 matches 8 bases. This CDR3 contains 14 residues. The germline V gene encodes CDR1 LNHDA and CDR2 SQIVND (reference sequence). The V gene end was trimmed by 7 bases and the J gene end by 5 bases; junction bases not matched to a gene: 7. CDR3 nucleotide sequence: TGTGCCAGTAAAGCGATAGCGGGGCACAATGAGCAGTTCTAC. Its protein is CASKAIAGHNEQFY.

J is TRBJ2-6 and V is TRBV3-1; D remains ambiguous. CDR3 size: 15 residues. The ends were cut back, 6 bases at V and 3 bases at J, with 12 bases in the middle. In germline, CDR1 is LGHDT, CDR2 YNNKEL (reference sequence). The CDR3 is CASRGRSRGANVLTF. The CDR3 nucleotides read TGTGCCAGCAGAGGGCGGTCCCGTGGGGCCAACGTCCTGACTTTC.

This clonotype was counted only a few times. DNA of the CDR3: TGTGCCAGCTCAACCGGGACAGGGGGTACAGATACGCAGCATTTT. It encodes CASSTGTGGTDTQHF. J is TRBJ2-3 and V is TRBV18, with 11 bases that match TRBD1. Matching the DNA end better, TRBJ1-5 makes the J call doubtful. The V gene's germline CDR1 is KGHSH and CDR2 LQKENI. The CDR3 totals 15 residues.

Points on this clonotype: At one end, the junction sequence differs from germline, possibly due to a read error. J is TRBJ2-3 and V is TRBV7-2; 8 nucleotides match TRBD2. The CDR3 extends over 14 amino acids. CDR1 SGHTA and CDR2 FQGNSA come from the germline V gene. The CDR3 here is CASGSGRGAATQYF. The CDR3, as DNA: TGTGCCAGCGGATCCGGGAGGGGGGCCGCTACGCAGTATTTC.